This is a list of T cell receptor beta chains from one sample in a study of blood T cell repertoires in COVID-19. Measured with immunoSEQ multiplex PCR; TCRdb has only the in-frame clones, and not every one. The sample includes approximately 300,000 clones, about 93% of them seen just once. Sample: peripheral blood. The receptors derive from a woman in her 30s with COVID-19, enrolled during active disease. Each CDR3 is given with its conserved first and last residue. D genes are given only for firm matches.

>TRBV6-5|.|TRBJ1-1
CASRQVPNTEAFF
TGTGCCAGCAGACAAGTCCCAAACACTGAAGCTTTCTTT
>TRBV5-1|.|TRBJ1-1
CASSLAWGRETEAFF
TGCGCCAGCAGCTTGGCGTGGGGGCGGGAGACTGAAGCTTTCTTT
>TRBV4-2|.|TRBJ2-7
CASSQGGGPGYEQYF
TGTGCCAGCAGCCAAGGGGGCGGTCCCGGTTACGAGCAGTACTTC
>TRBV28|TRBD2|TRBJ2-1
CASRKGLAGAWEQFF
TGTGCCAGCAGAAAGGGCCTAGCGGGAGCATGGGAGCAGTTCTTC
>TRBV4-1|.|TRBJ1-3
CASSQVEGSGNTIYF
TGCGCCAGCAGCCAAGTGGAGGGCTCTGGAAACACCATATATTTT
>TRBV6-1|.|TRBJ1-1
CASSDRVPEAFF
TGTGCCAGCAGTGACAGGGTTCCTGAAGCTTTCTTT
>TRBV5-5|.|TRBJ2-3
CASSYRAVPGTSTDTQYF
TGTGCCAGCAGCTACAGGGCCGTGCCAGGAACGAGCACAGATACGCAGTATTTT
>TRBV7-2|TRBD2|TRBJ2-1
CASSISGRAENEQFF
TGTGCCAGCAGCATTAGCGGGAGGGCCGAAAATGAGCAGTTCTTC
>TRBV7-2|TRBD2|TRBJ2-3
CASSLRAGGGLTDTQYF
TGTGCCAGCAGCTTAAGGGCGGGAGGCGGTCTCACAGATACGCAGTATTTT
>TRBV27|.|TRBJ1-2
CASSLTGGYGYTF
TGTGCCAGCAGTTTAACGGGGGGCTATGGCTACACCTTC
>TRBV27|.|TRBJ1-6
CASSFLSGGGNSPLHF
TGTGCCAGCAGTTTTTTGTCCGGGGGGGGTAATTCACCCCTCCACTTT
>TRBV29-1|.|TRBJ1-4
CSVGASEEKLFF
TGCAGCGTTGGGGCGAGTGAGGAAAAACTGTTTTTT
>TRBV2|.|TRBJ2-7
CASSEDLIRSYEQYF
TGTGCCAGCAGTGAGGACTTGATCCGGTCCTACGAGCAGTACTTC
>TRBV6-1|TRBD2|TRBJ2-7
CASSEQTSVSPYEQYF
TGTGCCAGCAGTGAACAGACTAGCGTGAGTCCCTACGAGCAGTACTTC
>TRBV28|.|TRBJ1-2
CASSLTSQGKKWNYGYTF
TGTGCCAGCAGTTTGACTTCACAGGGTAAAAAGTGGAACTATGGCTACACCTTC
>TRBV7-6|TRBD2|TRBJ2-3
CASSLDAGLAGRADTQYF
TGTGCCAGCAGCTTAGATGCGGGACTAGCGGGAAGGGCAGATACGCAGTATTTT
>TRBV30|TRBD2|TRBJ2-1
CAWRGLAGNEQFF
TGTGCCTGGAGGGGGCTAGCGGGCAATGAGCAGTTCTTC
>TRBV7-2|.|TRBJ2-2
CASSQPTGFLNTGELFF
TGTGCCAGCAGCCAACCAACAGGGTTTCTGAACACCGGGGAGCTGTTTTTT
>TRBV10-1|TRBD2|TRBJ2-5
CASSSGRGETQYF
TGCGCCAGCAGTAGCGGGAGAGGAGAGACCCAGTACTTC
>TRBV7-6|.|TRBJ1-1
CASSFRVHTEAFF
TGTGCCAGCAGCTTCAGGGTGCACACTGAAGCTTTCTTT
>TRBV6-5|.|TRBJ1-5
CASSHNQPQHF
TGTGCCAGCAGTCACAATCAGCCCCAGCATTTT
>TRBV28|.|TRBJ2-7
CASSGIPYEQYF
TGTGCCAGCAGCGGGATCCCCTACGAGCAGTACTTC
>TRBV23-1|TRBD1|TRBJ1-1
CASSHDRDSLNTEAFF
TGCGCCAGCAGTCATGACAGGGATTCCCTGAACACTGAAGCTTTCTTT
>TRBV28|.|TRBJ1-2
CASTNRAGRFYGYTF
TGTGCCAGTACCAATAGGGCGGGACGGTTCTATGGCTACACCTTC
>TRBV19|.|TRBJ1-2
CASSRGQNYYGYTF
TGTGCCAGTAGCAGAGGACAGAACTACTATGGCTACACCTTC